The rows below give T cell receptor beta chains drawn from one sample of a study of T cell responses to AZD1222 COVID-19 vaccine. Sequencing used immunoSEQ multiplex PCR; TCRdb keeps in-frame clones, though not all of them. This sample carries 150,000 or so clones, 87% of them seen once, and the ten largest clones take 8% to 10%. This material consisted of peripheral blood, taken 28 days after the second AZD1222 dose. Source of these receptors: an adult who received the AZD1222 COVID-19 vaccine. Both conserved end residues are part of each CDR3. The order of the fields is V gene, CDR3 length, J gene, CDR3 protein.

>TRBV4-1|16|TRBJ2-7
CASSRGFAPLSYEQYF
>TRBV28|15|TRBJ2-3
CASTTPGQGGPSQYF
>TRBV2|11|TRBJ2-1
CASSSYNEQFF
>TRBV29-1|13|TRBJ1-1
CSVVGQFNTEAFF
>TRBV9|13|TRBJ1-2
CASSSGSWGGYTF
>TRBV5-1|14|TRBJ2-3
CASSFGKPTDTQYF
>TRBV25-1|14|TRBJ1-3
CASKGTGAGNTIYF
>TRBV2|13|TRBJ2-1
CASNLAGRNEQFF
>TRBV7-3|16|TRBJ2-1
CASSLSAGTGYNEQFF
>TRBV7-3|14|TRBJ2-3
CASSSTGSADTQYF
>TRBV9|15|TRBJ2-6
CASSDKFSGANVLTF
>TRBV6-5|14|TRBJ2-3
CASSYSRQGHTQYF
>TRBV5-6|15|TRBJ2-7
CASFKRGLRTYEQYF
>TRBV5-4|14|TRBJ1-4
CASSFAGYNEKLFF
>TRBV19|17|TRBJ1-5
CASSMAMNSLSNQPQHF
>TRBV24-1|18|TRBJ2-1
CATSDPISGDPGGNEQFF
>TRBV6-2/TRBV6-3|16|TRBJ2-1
CASSYSGGVAYNEQFF
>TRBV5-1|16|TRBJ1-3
CASSLALGAGGNTIYF
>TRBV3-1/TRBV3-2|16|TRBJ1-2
CASSQEWGQGGYGYTF
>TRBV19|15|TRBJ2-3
CASSISGLGADTQYF
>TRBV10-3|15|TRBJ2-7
CAISEAPGVGYEQYF
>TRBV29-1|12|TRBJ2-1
CSDLTRPNEQFF
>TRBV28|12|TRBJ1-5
CASSRRAQPQHF
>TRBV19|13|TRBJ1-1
CASSTGWSTEAFF
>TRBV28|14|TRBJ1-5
CASSIDRGLQPQHF
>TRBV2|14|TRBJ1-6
CASSELSSASPLHF
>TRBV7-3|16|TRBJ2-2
CASSNAAGGPPGELFF
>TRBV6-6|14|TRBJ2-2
CASTPGGNTGELFF
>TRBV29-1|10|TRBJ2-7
CSVSSGEQYF
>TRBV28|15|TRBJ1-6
CASTGRGQNNSPLHF
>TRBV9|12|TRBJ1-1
CASSLPDTEAFF
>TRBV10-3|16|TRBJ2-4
CAIRPLSGREGNIQYF
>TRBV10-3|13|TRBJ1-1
CAIDGGGNTEAFF
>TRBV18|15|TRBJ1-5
CASSPDRVSNQPQHF
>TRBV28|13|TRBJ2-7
CASKMDRIHEQYF
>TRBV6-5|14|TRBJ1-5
CASSVWTGDQPQHF
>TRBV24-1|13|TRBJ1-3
CAQRGASGNTIYF
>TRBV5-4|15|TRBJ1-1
CASSLDVTGNAEAFF
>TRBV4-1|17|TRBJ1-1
CASSLGQGSSTNTEAFF
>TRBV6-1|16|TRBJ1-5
CASSDRGTAGGQPQHF
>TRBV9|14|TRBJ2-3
CASSVKQLADTQYF
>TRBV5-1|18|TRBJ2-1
CASSLLLTSGGSYNEQFF
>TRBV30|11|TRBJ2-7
CAWITAYEQYF